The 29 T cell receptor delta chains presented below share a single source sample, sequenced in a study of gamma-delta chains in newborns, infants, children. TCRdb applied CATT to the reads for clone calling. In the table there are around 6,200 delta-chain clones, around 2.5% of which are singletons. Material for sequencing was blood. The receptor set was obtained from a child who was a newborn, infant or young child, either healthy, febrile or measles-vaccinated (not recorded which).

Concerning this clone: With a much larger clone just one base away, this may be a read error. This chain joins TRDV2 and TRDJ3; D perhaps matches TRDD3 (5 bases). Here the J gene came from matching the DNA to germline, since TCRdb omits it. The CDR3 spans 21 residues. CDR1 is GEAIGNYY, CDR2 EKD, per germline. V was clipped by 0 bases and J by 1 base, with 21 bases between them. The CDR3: CACDTVMGDTLSSWDTRQMFF. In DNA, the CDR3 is TGTGCCTGTGACACCGTAATGGGAGATACCTTATCTTCCTGGGACACCCGACAGATGTTTTTC.

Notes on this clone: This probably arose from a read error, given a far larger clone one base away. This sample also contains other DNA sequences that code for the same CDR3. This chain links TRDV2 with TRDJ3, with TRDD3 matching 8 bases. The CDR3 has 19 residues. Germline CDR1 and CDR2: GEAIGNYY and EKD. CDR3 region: CACDTWGTLSSWDTRQMFF. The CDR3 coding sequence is TGTGCATGTGACACCTGGGGGACCCTCTCCTCCTGGGACACCCGACAGATGTTTTTC.

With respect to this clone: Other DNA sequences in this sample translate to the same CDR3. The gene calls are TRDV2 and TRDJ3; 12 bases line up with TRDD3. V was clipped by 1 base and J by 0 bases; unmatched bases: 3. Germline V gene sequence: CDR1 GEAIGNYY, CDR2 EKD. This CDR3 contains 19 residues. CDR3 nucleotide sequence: TGTGCCTGTGACACTCTACTGGGGGATACCTCCTGGGACACCCGACAGATGTTTTTC. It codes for CACDTLLGDTSWDTRQMFF.

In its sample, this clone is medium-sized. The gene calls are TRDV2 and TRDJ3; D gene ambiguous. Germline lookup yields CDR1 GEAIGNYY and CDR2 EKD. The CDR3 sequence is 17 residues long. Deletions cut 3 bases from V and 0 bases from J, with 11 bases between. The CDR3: CACDGFESSWDTRQMFF. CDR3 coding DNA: TGTGCCTGTGACGGATTCGAAAGCTCCTGGGACACCCGACAGATGTTTTTC.

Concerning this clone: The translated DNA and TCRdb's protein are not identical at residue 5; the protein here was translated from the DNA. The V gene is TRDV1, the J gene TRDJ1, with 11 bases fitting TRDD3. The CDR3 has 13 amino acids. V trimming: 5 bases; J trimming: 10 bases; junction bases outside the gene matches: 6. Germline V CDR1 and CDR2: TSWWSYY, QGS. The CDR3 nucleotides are TGTGCTCTTGGGACGTACTGGGGGATAGGACTCATCTTT. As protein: CALGTYWGIGLIF.

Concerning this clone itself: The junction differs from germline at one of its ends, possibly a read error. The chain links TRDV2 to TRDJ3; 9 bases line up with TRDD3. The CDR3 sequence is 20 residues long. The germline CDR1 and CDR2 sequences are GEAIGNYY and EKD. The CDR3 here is CACDTVLGEPSSWGTRQMFF. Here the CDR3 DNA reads TGTGCCTGTGACACGGTACTGGGGGAACCAAGCTCCTGGGGCACCCGACAGATGTTTTTC.

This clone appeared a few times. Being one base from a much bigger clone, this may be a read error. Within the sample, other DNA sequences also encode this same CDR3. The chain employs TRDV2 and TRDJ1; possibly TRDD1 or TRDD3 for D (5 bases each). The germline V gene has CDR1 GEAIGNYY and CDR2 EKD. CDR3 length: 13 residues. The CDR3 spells CACDKIRTDKLIF. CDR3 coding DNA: TGCGCCTGTGACAAAATACGCACCGATAAACTCATCTTT.

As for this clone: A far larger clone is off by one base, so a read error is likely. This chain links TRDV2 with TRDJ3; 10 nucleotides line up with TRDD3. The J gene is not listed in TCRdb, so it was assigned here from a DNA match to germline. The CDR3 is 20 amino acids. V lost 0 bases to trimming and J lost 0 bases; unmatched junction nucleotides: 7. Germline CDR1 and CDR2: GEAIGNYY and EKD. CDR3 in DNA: TGTGCCTGTGACACCGTACTGGGGGATGCGAGCTCCTGGGACACCCGACAGATGTTTTTC. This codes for CACDTVLGDASSWDTRQMFF.

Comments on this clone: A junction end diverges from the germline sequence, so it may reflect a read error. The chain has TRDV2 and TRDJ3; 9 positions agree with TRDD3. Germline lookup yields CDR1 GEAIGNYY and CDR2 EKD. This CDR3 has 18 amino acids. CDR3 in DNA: TGTGCCTGTGACACTGGGGGATATAGCTCCTGGGACACCCGACATATGTTTTTC. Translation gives CACDTGGYSSWDTRHMFF.

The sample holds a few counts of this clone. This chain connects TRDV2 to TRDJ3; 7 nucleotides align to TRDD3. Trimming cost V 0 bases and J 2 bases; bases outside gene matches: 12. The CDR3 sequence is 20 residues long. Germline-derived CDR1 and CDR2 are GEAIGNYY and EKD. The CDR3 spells CACDTWGTGDLPWDTRQMFF. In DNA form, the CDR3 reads TGTGCCTGTGACACCTGGGGAACTGGGGACCTCCCCTGGGACACCCGACAGATGTTTTTC.

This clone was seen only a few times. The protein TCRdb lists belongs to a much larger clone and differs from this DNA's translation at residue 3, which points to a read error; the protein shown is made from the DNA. The CDR3 here is CAGDTVDWGKTDKLIF. In nucleotides, the CDR3 is TGTGCCGGTGACACCGTCGACTGGGGGAAAACCGATAAACTCATCTTT. The chain carries TRDV2 and TRDJ1; 9 bases are shared with TRDD3. CDR3 length: 16 amino acids. Germline V lookup: CDR1 GEAIGNYY, CDR2 EKD.

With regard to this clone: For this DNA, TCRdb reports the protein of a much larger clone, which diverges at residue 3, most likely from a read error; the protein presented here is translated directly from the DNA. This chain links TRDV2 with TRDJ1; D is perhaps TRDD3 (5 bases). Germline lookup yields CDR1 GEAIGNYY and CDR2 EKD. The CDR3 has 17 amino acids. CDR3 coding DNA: TGTGCCCGTGACACCGTACTGGCCCTCCCTCGGACCGATAAACTCATCTTT. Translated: CARDTVLALPRTDKLIF.

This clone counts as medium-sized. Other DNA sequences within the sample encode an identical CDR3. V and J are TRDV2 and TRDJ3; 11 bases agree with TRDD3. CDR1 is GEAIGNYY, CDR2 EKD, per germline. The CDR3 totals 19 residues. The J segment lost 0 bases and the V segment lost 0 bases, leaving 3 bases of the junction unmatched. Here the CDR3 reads CACDTWGIRSSWDTRQMFF. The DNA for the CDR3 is TGTGCCTGTGACACCTGGGGGATACGGAGCTCCTGGGACACCCGACAGATGTTTTTC.

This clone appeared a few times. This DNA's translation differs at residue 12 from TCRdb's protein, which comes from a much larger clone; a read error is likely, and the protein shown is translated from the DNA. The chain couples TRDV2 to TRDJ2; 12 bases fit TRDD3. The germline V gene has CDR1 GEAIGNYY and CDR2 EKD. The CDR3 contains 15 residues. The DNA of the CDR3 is TGTGCCTGTGACAAATTACTGGGGGATACAGCACGACTCTTCTTT. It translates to CACDKLLGDTARLFF.

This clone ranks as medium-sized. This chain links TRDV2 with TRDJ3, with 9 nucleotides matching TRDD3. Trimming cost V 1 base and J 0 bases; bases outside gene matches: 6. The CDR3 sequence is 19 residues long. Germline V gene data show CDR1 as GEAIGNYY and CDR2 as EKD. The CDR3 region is CACDTVLGDPSWDTRQMFF. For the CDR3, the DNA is TGTGCCTGTGACACGGTACTGGGGGACCCCTCCTGGGACACCCGACAGATGTTTTTC.

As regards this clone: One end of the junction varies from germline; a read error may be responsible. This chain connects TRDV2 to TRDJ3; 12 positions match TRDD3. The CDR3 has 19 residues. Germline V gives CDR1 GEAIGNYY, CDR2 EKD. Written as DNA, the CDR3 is TGTGCCTGTGACCCGACTGGGGGATACAGCTCCTGGGACACCCGACAGACGTTTTTC. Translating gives CACDPTGGYSSWDTRQTFF.

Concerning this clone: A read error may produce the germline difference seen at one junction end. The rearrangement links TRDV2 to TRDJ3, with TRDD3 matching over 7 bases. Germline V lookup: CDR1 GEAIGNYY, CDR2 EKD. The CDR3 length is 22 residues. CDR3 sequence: CACDTAENGGPFSSWDTRRMFF. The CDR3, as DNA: TGTGCCTGTGACACCGCAGAAAATGGGGGACCTTTTAGCTCCTGGGACACCCGACGGATGTTTTTC.

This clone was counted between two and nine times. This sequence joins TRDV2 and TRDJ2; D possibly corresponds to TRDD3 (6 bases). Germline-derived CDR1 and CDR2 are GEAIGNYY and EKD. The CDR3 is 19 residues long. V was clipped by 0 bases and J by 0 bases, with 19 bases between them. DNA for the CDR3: TGTGCCTGTGACACCTGGGGGCCCTCTACCCCTACTTTGACAGCACAACTCTTCTTT. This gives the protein CACDTWGPSTPTLTAQLFF.

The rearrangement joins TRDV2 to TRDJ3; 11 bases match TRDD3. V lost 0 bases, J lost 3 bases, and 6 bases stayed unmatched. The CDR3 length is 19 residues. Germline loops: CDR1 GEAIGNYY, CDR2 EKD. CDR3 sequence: CACDTVGTGGYWDTRQMFF. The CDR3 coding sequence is TGTGCCTGTGACACCGTTGGAACTGGGGGATACTGGGACACCCGACAGATGTTTTTC.

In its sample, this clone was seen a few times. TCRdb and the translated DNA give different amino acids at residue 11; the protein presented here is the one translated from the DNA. The CDR3 sequence: CACDTLLGDTADKLIF. CDR3 nucleotide sequence: TGTGCCTGTGACACCTTACTGGGGGATACGGCCGATAAACTCATCTTT. J is TRDJ1 and V is TRDV2; TRDD3 aligns across 13 bases. Trimming cost V 0 bases and J 3 bases; bases outside gene matches: 3. The CDR3 loop spans 16 amino acids. Germline CDR1 and CDR2: GEAIGNYY and EKD.

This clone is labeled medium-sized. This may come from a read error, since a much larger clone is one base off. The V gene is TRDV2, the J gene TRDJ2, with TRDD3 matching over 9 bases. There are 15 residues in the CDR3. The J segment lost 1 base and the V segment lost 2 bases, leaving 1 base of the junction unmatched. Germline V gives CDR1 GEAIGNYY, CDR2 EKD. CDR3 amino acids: CACDKLGDLTAQLFF. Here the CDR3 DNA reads TGTGCCTGTGACAAACTGGGGGATTTGACAGCACAACTCTTCTTT.

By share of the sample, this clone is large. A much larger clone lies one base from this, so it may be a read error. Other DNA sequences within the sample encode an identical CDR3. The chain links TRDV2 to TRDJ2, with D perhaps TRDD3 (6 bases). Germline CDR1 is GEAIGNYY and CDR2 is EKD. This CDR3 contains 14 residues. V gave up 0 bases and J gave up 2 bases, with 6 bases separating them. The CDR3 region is CACDTWGLTAQLFF. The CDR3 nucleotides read TGTGCCTGTGACACCTGGGGGTTGACAGCACAACTCTTCTTT.

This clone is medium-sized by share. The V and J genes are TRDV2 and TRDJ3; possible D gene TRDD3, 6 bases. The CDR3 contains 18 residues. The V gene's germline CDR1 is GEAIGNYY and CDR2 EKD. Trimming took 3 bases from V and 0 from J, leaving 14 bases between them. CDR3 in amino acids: CACDRLGSSSWDTRQMFF. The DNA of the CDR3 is TGTGCCTGTGACCGACTGGGATCAAGCTCCTGGGACACCCGACAGATGTTTTTC.

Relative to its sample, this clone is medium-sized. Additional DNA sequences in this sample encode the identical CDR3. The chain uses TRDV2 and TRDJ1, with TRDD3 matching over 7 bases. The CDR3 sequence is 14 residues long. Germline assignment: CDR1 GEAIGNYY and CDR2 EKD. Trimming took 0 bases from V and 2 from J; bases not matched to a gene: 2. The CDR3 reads CACDTWGSTDKLIF. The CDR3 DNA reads TGTGCCTGTGACACCTGGGGGAGTACCGATAAACTCATCTTT.

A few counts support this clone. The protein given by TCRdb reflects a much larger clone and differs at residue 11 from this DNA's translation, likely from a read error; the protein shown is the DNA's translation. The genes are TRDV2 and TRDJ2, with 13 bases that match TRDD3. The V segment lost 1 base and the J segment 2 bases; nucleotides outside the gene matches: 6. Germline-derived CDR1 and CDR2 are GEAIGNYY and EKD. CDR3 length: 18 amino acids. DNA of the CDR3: TGTGCCTGTGACACGATACTGGGGGATACGTTGTTGACAGCACAACTCTTCTTT. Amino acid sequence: CACDTILGDTLLTAQLFF.

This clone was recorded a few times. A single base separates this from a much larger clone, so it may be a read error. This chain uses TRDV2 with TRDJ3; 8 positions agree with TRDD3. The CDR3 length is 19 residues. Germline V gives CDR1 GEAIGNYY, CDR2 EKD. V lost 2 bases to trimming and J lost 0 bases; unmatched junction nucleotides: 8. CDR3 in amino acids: CACDKVQGDSSWDTRQMFF. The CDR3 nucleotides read TGTGCCTGTGACAAAGTACAGGGGGATAGCTCCTGGGACACCCGACAGATGTTTTTC.

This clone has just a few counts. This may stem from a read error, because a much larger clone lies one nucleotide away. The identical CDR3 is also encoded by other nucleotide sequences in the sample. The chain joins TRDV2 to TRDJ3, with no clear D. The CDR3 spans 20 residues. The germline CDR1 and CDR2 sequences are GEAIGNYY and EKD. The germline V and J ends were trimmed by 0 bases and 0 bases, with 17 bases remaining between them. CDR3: CACDTVGGPESSWDTRQMFF. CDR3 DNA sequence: TGTGCCTGTGACACCGTTGGAGGGCCGGAGAGCTCCTGGGACACCCGACAGATGTTTTTC.

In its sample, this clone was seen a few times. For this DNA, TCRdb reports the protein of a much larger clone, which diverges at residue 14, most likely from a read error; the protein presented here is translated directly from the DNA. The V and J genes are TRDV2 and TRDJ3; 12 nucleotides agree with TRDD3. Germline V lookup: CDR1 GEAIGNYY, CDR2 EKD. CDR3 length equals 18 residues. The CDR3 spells CACDTTGGYSWDTQQMFF. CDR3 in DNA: TGTGCCTGTGACACCACTGGGGGATACTCCTGGGACACCCAACAGATGTTTTTC.

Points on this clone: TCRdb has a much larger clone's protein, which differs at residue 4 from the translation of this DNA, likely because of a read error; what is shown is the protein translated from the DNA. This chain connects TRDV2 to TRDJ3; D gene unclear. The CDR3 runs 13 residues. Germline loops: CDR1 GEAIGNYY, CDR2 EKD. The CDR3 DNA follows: TGTGCCTGTGTCACCTGGGACACCCGACAGATGTTTTTC. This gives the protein CACVTWDTRQMFF.